This record concerns one TCR beta chain sequence. What it binds is unknown. The data were obtained in a study of cytomegalovirus exposure and HLA in healthy donors. The study's findings and limits: The study recorded 164 TCR beta chains that were cytomegalovirus-associated.

Generated by immunoSEQ multiplex PCR, the TCRdb table keeps only in-frame clones and is missing some. Seen here are some 130,000 clones, roughly 88% observed once, and the top ten hold about 6%. The trim removed 2 bases at V and 3 bases at J, leaving 7 bases unmatched. CDR1 and CDR2 (germline): MGHRA, YSYEKL. This CDR3 has 17 amino acids. The sequence was collected from a woman under 30 in good health and CMV-seropositive. The chain couples TRBV4-1 to TRBJ2-3, with 11 nucleotides matching TRBD2. Sequences were obtained from PBMCs. CDR3 sequence reads: CASSQPFLAGGTDTQYF. The CDR3 DNA reads TGCGCCAGCAGCCAACCTTTTCTAGCGGGAGGTACAGATACGCAGTATTTT.